This entry concerns a single T cell receptor (beta chain). Antigen: not known. These data belong to a study of cytomegalovirus exposure and HLA in healthy donors. Study background: Of around 400 genotyped donors, roughly 81% grouped in the Caucasian-associated ancestry cluster.

The ends lost 6 bases at V and 2 bases at J; junction bases unmatched: 10. In germline, CDR1 is MNHEY, CDR2 SVGAGI. This CDR3 contains 16 residues. The PCR was carried out with 60 Vbeta primers and 13 Jbeta primers. The protocol was immunoSEQ multiplex PCR, while the TCRdb copy is restricted to in-frame clones and leaves out a portion. The data show under 150,000 clones, about four fifths seen once. Study-wide results and limits: Researchers catalogued about 150 TCR beta chains as cytomegalovirus-associated. High sensitivity and specificity were reportedly achieved when the classifier diagnosed cytomegalovirus status.

The donors gave bone marrow, and they were healthy. This chain links TRBV6-5 with TRBJ2-1; the match to TRBD2 covers 7 bases. Input material: PBMCs. The receptor comes from a male donor in good health and CMV-seronegative. The CDR3 here is CASSYTGTTPYNEQFF. CDR3 DNA: TGTGCCAGCAGCTACACCGGGACTACCCCCTACAATGAGCAGTTCTTC.